These 13 T cell receptor beta chains were all obtained from the same sample, sequenced in a study of beta chain features in type 1 diabetes. Study-level findings and limits: TCRB CDR3 length was moderately but significantly reduced in all four CD4+ subsets of Type 1 diabetes patients.

What was sequenced were expressed TCRB transcripts, since all of the isolated RNA had been reverse transcribed. Here immunoSEQ multiplex PCR was the method, and the copy in TCRdb shows in-frame clones only, minus some. Here the sample spans fewer than 350,000 clones, about 15% being singletons. These receptors have no known antigen. The specimen was naive CD4+ T cells from blood. The receptors shown here come from a man younger than 35 with type 1 diabetes.

V usage is TRBV11-2 and J usage is TRBJ2-2; D is perhaps TRBD2 (6 bases). Germline CDR1 reads SGHAT; CDR2 reads FQNNGV. V gave up 0 bases and J gave up 0 bases, with 11 bases separating them. The CDR3 sequence is 17 residues long. CDR3 nucleotide sequence: TGTGCCAGCAGCTTAGAAGCGGGCGACCCGAACACCGGGGAGCTGTTTTTT. Translating gives CASSLEAGDPNTGELFF.

The chain carries TRBV30 and TRBJ1-1, with TRBD1 identical over 7 bases. CDR1 is GTSNPN and CDR2 is SVGIG in the germline V gene (reference sequence). J gave up 4 bases and V 1 base, and 9 bases lay outside the gene matches. The CDR3 runs to 15 residues. CDR3 nucleotide sequence: TGTGCCTGGAGTGCTAACCGGGACAGAATCACTGAAGCTTTCTTT. Its protein product is CAWSANRDRITEAFF.

This clone was seen only a few times. The gene calls are TRBV18 and TRBJ2-3; TRBD2 aligns across 14 bases. CDR1 is KGHSH, CDR2 LQKENI, per germline. CDR3 length: 17 amino acids. Germline trimming cut 2 bases from V and 5 bases from J; bases unmatched to any gene: 6. As DNA, the CDR3 is TGTGCCAGCTCACCAATGGGACTAGCGGGAGTGGGAGATACGCAGTATTTT. This translates into CASSPMGLAGVGDTQYF.

This clone has just a few counts. The CDR3, as DNA: TGTGCCAGCAGTGAAGCGCCTACGGGGCAGTACTTC. It codes for CASSEAPTGQYF. The chain couples TRBV2 to TRBJ2-7; unclear D gene. Germline-derived CDR1 and CDR2 are SNHLY and FYNNEI. Deletions cut 0 bases from V and 9 bases from J, with 9 bases between. This CDR3 is 12 amino acids long.

The chain couples TRBV7-2 to TRBJ2-1; TRBD1 matches 7 bases. The V gene's germline CDR1 is SGHTA and CDR2 FQGNSA. V shed 5 bases and J 7 bases; nucleotides not matched to a gene: 8. The CDR3 length is 14 residues. CDR3 sequence reads: CASSQRQGGNEQFF. CDR3 bases: TGTGCCAGCAGCCAAAGACAGGGTGGAAATGAGCAGTTCTTC. The whole variable domain, filled in from reference TRBV7-2 and TRBJ2-1, reads GAGVSQSPSNKVTEKGKDVELRCDPISGHTALYWYRQSLGQGLEFLIYFQGNSAPDKSGLPSDRFSAERTGGSVSTLTIQRTQQEDSAVYLCASSQRQGGNEQFFGPGTRLTVL.

The rearrangement joins TRBV28 to TRBJ2-7; 8 bases map to TRBD1. Per germline, CDR1 MDHEN and CDR2 SYDVKM. The ends lost 11 bases at V and 2 bases at J; junction bases unmatched: 8. The CDR3 covers 13 residues. CDR3 nucleotides: TGTGCCGCTCAGGGACAGGAGCCCTACGAGCAGTACTTC. Amino acid sequence: CAAQGQEPYEQYF.

This sequence joins TRBV27 and TRBJ2-5; D uncertain. Looked up from germline, CDR1 is MNHEY and CDR2 is SMNVEV (reference sequence). The CDR3 extends over 15 amino acids. The V gene lost 4 bases and the J gene lost 5 bases, with 17 bases spanning the gap. The CDR3 here is CASSSPRFGKETQYF. The CDR3 coding sequence is TGTGCCAGCAGTTCTCCTAGGTTCGGTAAGGAGACCCAGTACTTC.

The V call is TRBV5-1, the J call TRBJ2-7; 11 nucleotides match TRBD1. CDR3 size: 15 residues. Germline V CDR1 and CDR2: SGHRS, YFSETQ. V was clipped by 4 bases and J by 0 bases; unmatched bases: 3. CDR3 protein: CASSAGQGASYEQYF. In DNA form, the CDR3 reads TGCGCCAGCAGCGCCGGACAGGGGGCCTCCTACGAGCAGTACTTC.

The table lists this clone with a few counts. The V and J genes are TRBV20-1 and TRBJ1-1, with a tentative D call TRBD1 (5 bases). This CDR3 comprises 11 residues. The V gene's germline CDR1 is DFQATT and CDR2 SNEGSKA (reference sequence). Trimming cost V 1 base and J 10 bases, with 10 bases left between them. For the CDR3, the DNA is TGCAGTGCTAGAGCAATGGGGGGAGCTTTCTTT. Its protein product is CSARAMGGAFF.

The chain employs TRBV5-4 and TRBJ2-5; 11 bases are shared with TRBD2. This CDR3 spans 16 amino acids. The V gene end was trimmed by 4 bases and the J gene end by 0 bases; junction bases not matched to a gene: 5. Germline V gives CDR1 SGHNT, CDR2 YYREEE (reference sequence). The CDR3 spells CASSPGLAAHQETQYF. CDR3 bases: TGTGCCAGCAGCCCGGGACTAGCGGCCCACCAAGAGACCCAGTACTTC.

This clone came up a few times. The V and J genes are TRBV18 and TRBJ2-7; D may be TRBD1 (6 bases). Trimming took off 8 bases at V and 3 bases at J, with 17 bases between the two ends. The CDR3 totals 14 residues. CDR1 and CDR2 (germline): KGHSH, LQKENI. The CDR3 DNA reads TGTGCCAGCGCCCGTAGCCAGGGGATCTACGAGCAGTACTTC. Translating it yields CASARSQGIYEQYF.

This chain joins TRBV5-4 and TRBJ2-3; 8 bases are shared with TRBD1. V gave up 1 base and J gave up 2 bases; unmatched junction bases: 3. The CDR3 is 15 residues long. CDR1 and CDR2 from the germline V gene are SGHNT and YYREEE (reference sequence). The chain's CDR3 is CASSLRTGNTDTQYF. For the CDR3, the DNA is TGTGCCAGCAGCTTGCGGACAGGGAACACAGATACGCAGTATTTT.

This clone came up a few times. The gene calls are TRBV6-1 and TRBJ2-1, with a possible D match to TRBD2 (6 bases). Germline loops: CDR1 MNHNS, CDR2 SASEGT. Trimming pared 6 bases from V and 2 bases from J, leaving 11 bases between. This CDR3 has 14 amino acids. This chain's CDR3 is CASRGLSPYNEQFF. The CDR3 region has the DNA TGTGCCAGCAGGGGACTCTCCCCCTACAATGAGCAGTTCTTC.